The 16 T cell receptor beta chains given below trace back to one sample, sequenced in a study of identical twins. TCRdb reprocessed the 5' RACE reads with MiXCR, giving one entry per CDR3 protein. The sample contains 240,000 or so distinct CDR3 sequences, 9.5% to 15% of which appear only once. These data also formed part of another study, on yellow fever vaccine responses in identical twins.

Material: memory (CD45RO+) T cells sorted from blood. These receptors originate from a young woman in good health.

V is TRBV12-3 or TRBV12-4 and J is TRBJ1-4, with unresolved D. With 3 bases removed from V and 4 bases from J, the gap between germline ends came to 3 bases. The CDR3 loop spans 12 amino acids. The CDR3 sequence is CASSFFNEKLFF. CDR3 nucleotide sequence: TGTGCCAGCAGTTTTTTTAATGAAAAACTGTTTTTT.

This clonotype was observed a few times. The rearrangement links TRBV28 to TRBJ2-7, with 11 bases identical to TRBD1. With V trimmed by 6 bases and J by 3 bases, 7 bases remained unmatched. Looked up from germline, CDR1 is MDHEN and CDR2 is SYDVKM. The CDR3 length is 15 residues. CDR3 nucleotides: TGTGCCAGCAGGCCTCCCGGGACAGGGGGCTACGAGCAGTACTTC. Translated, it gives CASRPPGTGGYEQYF.

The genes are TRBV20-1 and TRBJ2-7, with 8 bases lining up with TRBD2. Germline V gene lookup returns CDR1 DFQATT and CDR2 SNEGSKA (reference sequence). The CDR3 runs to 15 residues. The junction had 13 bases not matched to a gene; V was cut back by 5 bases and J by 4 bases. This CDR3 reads CSALAPRAGGYEQYF. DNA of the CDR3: TGCAGTGCTCTGGCCCCAAGGGCGGGAGGTTACGAGCAGTACTTC.

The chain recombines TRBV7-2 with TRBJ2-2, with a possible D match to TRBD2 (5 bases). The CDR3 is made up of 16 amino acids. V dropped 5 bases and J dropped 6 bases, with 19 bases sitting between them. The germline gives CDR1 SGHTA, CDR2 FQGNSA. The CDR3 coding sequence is TGTGCCAGCAGCAGTTCCGGGATAGTCATTCCCGGGGAGCTGTTTTTT. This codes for CASSSSGIVIPGELFF. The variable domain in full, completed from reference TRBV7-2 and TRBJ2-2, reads GAGVSQSPSNKVTEKGKDVELRCDPISGHTALYWYRQSLGQGLEFLIYFQGNSAPDKSGLPSDRFSAERTGGSVSTLTIQRTQQEDSAVYLCASSSSGIVIPGELFFGEGSRLTVL.

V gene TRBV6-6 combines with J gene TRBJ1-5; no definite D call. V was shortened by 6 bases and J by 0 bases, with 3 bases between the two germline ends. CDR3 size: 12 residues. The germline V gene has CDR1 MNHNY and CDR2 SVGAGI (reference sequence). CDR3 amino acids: CASRYSNQPQHF. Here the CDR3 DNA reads TGTGCCAGCAGGTATAGCAATCAGCCCCAGCATTTT.

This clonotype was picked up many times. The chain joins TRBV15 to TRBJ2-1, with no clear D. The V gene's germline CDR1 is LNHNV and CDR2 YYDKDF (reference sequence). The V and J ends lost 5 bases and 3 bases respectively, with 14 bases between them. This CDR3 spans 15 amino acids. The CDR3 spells CATSPHLILYNEQFF. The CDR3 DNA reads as TGTGCCACCAGCCCACACTTAATTCTCTACAATGAGCAGTTCTTC.

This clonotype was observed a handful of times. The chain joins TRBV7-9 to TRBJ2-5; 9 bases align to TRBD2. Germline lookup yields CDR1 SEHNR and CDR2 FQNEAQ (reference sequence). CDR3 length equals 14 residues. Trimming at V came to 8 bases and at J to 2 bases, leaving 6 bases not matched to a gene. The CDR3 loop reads CASLYSGGQETQYF. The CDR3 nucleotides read TGTGCCAGCTTATATAGCGGGGGACAAGAGACCCAGTACTTC.

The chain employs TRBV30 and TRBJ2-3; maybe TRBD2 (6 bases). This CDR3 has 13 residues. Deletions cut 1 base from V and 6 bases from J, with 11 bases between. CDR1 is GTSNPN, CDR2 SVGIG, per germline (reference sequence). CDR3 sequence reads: CAWSGPEGDTQYF. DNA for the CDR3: TGTGCCTGGAGTGGACCGGAGGGGGATACGCAGTATTTT. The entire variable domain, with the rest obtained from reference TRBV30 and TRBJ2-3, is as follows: SQTIHQWPATLVQPVGSPLSLECTVEGTSNPNLYWYRQAAGRGLQLLFYSVGIGQISSEVPQNLSASRPQDRQFILSSKKLLLSDSGFYLCAWSGPEGDTQYFGPGTRLTVL.

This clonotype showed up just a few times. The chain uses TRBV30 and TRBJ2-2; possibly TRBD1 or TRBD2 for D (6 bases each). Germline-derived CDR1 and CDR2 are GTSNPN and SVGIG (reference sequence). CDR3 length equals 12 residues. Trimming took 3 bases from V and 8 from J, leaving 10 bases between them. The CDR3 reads CAWSQGRGELFF. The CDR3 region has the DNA TGTGCCTGGAGCCAGGGGAGGGGGGAGCTGTTTTTT. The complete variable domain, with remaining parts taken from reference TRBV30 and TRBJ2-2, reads SQTIHQWPATLVQPVGSPLSLECTVEGTSNPNLYWYRQAAGRGLQLLFYSVGIGQISSEVPQNLSASRPQDRQFILSSKKLLLSDSGFYLCAWSQGRGELFFGEGSRLTVL.

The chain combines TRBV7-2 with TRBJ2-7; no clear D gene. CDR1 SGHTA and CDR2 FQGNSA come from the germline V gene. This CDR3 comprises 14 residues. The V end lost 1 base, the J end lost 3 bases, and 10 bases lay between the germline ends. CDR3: CASSLGWKGYEQYF. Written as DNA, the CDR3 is TGTGCCAGCAGCTTAGGTTGGAAGGGCTACGAGCAGTACTTC.

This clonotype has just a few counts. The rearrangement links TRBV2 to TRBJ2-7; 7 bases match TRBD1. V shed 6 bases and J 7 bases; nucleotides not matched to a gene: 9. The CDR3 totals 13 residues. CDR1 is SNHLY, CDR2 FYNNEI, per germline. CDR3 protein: CASRGTGVGEQYF. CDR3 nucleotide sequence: TGTGCCAGCAGGGGAACAGGGGTGGGGGAGCAGTACTTC.

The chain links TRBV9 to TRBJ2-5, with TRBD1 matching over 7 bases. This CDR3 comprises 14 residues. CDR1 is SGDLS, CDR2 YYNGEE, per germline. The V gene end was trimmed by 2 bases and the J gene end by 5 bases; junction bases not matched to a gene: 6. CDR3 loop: CASSVGTARETQYF. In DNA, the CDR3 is TGTGCCAGCAGCGTGGGGACAGCAAGGGAGACCCAGTACTTC.

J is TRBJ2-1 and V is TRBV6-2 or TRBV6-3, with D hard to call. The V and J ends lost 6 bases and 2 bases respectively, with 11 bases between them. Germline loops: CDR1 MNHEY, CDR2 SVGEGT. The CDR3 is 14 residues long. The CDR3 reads CASRAVGTYNEQFF. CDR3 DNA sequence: TGTGCCAGCAGGGCGGTAGGGACCTACAATGAGCAGTTCTTC.

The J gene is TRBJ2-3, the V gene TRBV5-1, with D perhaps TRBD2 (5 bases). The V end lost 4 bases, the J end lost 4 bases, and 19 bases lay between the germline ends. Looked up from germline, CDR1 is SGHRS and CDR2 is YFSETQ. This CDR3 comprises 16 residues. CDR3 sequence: CASSLFVPSQADTQYF. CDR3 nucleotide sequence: TGCGCCAGCAGCCTCTTCGTGCCTAGCCAGGCAGATACGCAGTATTTT. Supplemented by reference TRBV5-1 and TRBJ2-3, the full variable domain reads KAGVTQTPRYLIKTRGQQVTLSCSPISGHRSVSWYQQTPGQGLQFLFEYFSETQRNKGNFPGRFSGRQFSNSRSEMNVSTLELGDSALYLCASSLFVPSQADTQYFGPGTRLTVL.

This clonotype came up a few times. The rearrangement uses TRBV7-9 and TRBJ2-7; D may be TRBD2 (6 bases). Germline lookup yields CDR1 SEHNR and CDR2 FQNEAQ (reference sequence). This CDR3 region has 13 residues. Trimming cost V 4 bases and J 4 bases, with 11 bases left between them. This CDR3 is CASSSTSSYEQYF. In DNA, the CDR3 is TGTGCCAGCAGCTCAACTAGCTCATACGAGCAGTACTTC. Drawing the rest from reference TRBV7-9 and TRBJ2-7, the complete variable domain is DTGVSQNPRHKITKRGQNVTFRCDPISEHNRLYWYRQTLGQGPEFLTYFQNEAQLEKSRLLSDRFSAERPKGSFSTLEIQRTEQGDSAMYLCASSSTSSYEQYFGPGTRLTVT.

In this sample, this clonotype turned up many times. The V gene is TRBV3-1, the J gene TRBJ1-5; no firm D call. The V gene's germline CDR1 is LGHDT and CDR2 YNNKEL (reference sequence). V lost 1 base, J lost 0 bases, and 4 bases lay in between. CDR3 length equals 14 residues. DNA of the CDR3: TGTGCCAGCAGCCAAGGGTATAGCAATCAGCCCCAGCATTTT. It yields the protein CASSQGYSNQPQHF.